This T cell receptor (beta chain) was recovered during a study of blood T cells in healthy people across ages. V was shortened by 4 bases and J by 2 bases, with 9 bases between the two germline ends. Germline assignment: CDR1 SQVTM and CDR2 ANQGSEA. CDR3 length: 12 amino acids. Then a second PCR, running about 6 to 12 cycles, was carried out with a sample-barcoded 5' primer and a J-beta primer mix. TCRdb used MiXCR to reprocess the 5' RACE reads, holding one entry per CDR3 protein. The sample holds 900,000 to 950,000 distinct CDR3 sequences, almost 30% seen once. The sample was also linked to a second study, of T cells of mothers and their children. From that paper: The donors comprised a handful of children and their three healthy Caucasian mothers. The second PCR used the M1S primer, and this primer added sample barcodes and 2-4 random nucleotides.

This TCR was recovered from a middle-aged woman in good health. The chain links TRBV29-1 to TRBJ2-7; D could derive from TRBD1 or TRBD2 (5 bases each). What was sequenced was blood. The CDR3, as DNA: TGCAGCGTTGGGGACGGTCCCTACGAGCAGTACTTC. It specifies CSVGDGPYEQYF.